These 9 T cell receptor beta chains came from one sample sequenced in a study of blood T cell repertoires in COVID-19 (TCRdb year 2020). Receptor libraries were prepared by the immunoSEQ multiplex PCR assay. TCRdb mirrors the immuneACCESS table, restricted to in-frame sequences. Some clones are absent from its copies; in checked studies, under half trace to an unresolved V gene, and the reason for the others is unknown. The sample table contains some 260,000 clones; only one count was recorded for around 87% of them. The ten largest clones add up to around 6% of the sample. Sequencing was done on a sample of PBMCs or T cells enriched from blood (not recorded which). The source of these receptors is a woman in her 30s with acute COVID-19.

CDR3 region: CASSFRDNEQYF. The DNA for the CDR3 is TGTGCCAGCAGCTTTCGGGATAACGAGCAGTACTTC. The V and J genes are TRBV7-9 and TRBJ2-7; D might be TRBD2 (5 bases). Germline V gene sequence: CDR1 SEHNR, CDR2 FQNEAQ (reference sequence). This CDR3 has 12 amino acids. Trimming removed 3 bases at V and 5 bases at J, with 8 bases between.

The V and J genes are TRBV27 and TRBJ1-2; 11 bases are a match to TRBD1. The CDR3 covers 14 residues. J gave up 7 bases and V 1 base, and 2 bases lay outside the gene matches. Germline V gene lookup returns CDR1 MNHEY and CDR2 SMNVEV (reference sequence). The CDR3 region has the DNA TGTGCCAGCAGTTTATGGACAGGGGGCGGTGGCTACACCTTC. Translating gives CASSLWTGGGGYTF.

This sequence joins TRBV30 and TRBJ1-4; D is unresolved. Germline values: CDR1 GTSNPN, CDR2 SVGIG (reference sequence). V was cut by 0 bases and J by 4 bases, with 15 bases left in between. This CDR3 comprises 16 residues. Written as DNA, the CDR3 is TGTGCCTGGAGTGTAAGTTCGACACCCAGTAATGAAAAACTGTTTTTT. Translation: CAWSVSSTPSNEKLFF.

The rearrangement links TRBV7-9 to TRBJ1-1, with 11 bases matching TRBD1. J gave up 5 bases and V 5 bases, and 7 bases lay outside the gene matches. The CDR3 loop spans 15 amino acids. Germline-derived CDR1 and CDR2 are SEHNR and FQNEAQ (reference sequence). The CDR3: CASSKLGTGGTEAFF. The DNA for the CDR3 is TGTGCCAGCAGCAAACTCGGGACAGGGGGGACTGAAGCTTTCTTT.

This chain connects TRBV5-1 to TRBJ1-5, with D hard to call. V gave up 0 bases and J gave up 3 bases, with 10 bases separating them. This CDR3 is 15 amino acids long. Germline V CDR1 and CDR2: SGHRS, YFSETQ. CDR3 DNA: TGCGCCAGCAGCTTGGACAGCGGAAACAATCAGCCCCAGCATTTT. Protein sequence: CASSLDSGNNQPQHF.

This clone appeared a few times. The rearrangement joins TRBV4-3 to TRBJ2-2, with D perhaps matching TRBD2 (6 bases). The V gene lost 1 base and the J gene lost 6 bases, with 12 bases spanning the gap. CDR3 length equals 15 residues. CDR1 LGHNA and CDR2 YSLEER come from the germline V gene. The CDR3 DNA reads TGCGCCAGCAGCCAAGTTGCGGGGATCCCCGGGGAGCTGTTTTTT. Translated, it gives CASSQVAGIPGELFF.

The V and J genes are TRBV5-4 and TRBJ1-2, with 7 bases identical to TRBD1. The germline gives CDR1 SGHNT, CDR2 YYREEE (reference sequence). V was clipped by 1 base and J by 3 bases; unmatched bases: 0. The CDR3 covers 13 residues. The DNA for the CDR3 is TGTGCCAGCAGCTTGACAGGGGACTATGGCTACACCTTC. Protein sequence: CASSLTGDYGYTF.

The chain recombines TRBV6-4 with TRBJ2-1; the match to TRBD2 covers 10 bases. This CDR3 has 14 residues. Trimming at V came to 4 bases and at J to 7 bases, leaving 4 bases not matched to a gene. Germline CDR1 MRHNA, CDR2 SNTAGT. The CDR3 loop is CASSASGGANEQFF. In DNA, the CDR3 is TGTGCCAGCAGTGCCAGCGGGGGGGCGAATGAGCAGTTCTTC.

This sequence joins TRBV30 and TRBJ1-6, with D possibly TRBD1 on 5 matching bases. The CDR3 runs 13 residues. Between the trimmed V and J ends, which lost 1 base and 11 bases, there was a span of 12 bases. Looked up from germline, CDR1 is GTSNPN and CDR2 is SVGIG (reference sequence). The CDR3 region has the DNA TGTGCCTGGAGTGATACCACGACAGCACCCCTCCACTTT. Protein sequence: CAWSDTTTAPLHF. Supplemented by reference TRBV30 and TRBJ1-6, the full variable domain reads SQTIHQWPATLVQPVGSPLSLECTVEGTSNPNLYWYRQAAGRGLQLLFYSVGIGQISSEVPQNLSASRPQDRQFILSSKKLLLSDSGFYLCAWSDTTTAPLHFGNGTRLTVT.